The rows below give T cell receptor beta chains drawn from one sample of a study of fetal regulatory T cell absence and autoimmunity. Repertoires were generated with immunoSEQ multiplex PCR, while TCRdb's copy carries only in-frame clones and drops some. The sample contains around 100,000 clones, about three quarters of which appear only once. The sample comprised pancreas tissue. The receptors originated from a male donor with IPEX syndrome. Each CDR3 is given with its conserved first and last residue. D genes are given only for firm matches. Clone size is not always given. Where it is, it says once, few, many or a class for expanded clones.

CATSRESEMNTEAFF,TGTGCCACCAGCAGAGAGTCAGAAATGAACACTGAAGCTTTCTTT,TRBV15,-,-,TRBJ1-1
CASSSGTGELGTDTQYF,TGCGCCAGCAGCTCCGGGACAGGGGAGTTGGGCACAGATACGCAGTATTTT,TRBV5-1,TRBD1,-,TRBJ2-3
CASSNGLAGTYEQYF,TGTGCCAGTAGTAACGGACTAGCGGGGACCTACGAGCAGTACTTC,TRBV19,TRBD2,-,TRBJ2-7
CASSFGVISSYEQYF,TGTGCCAGCAGCTTCGGGGTTATAAGCTCCTACGAGCAGTACTTC,TRBV11-2,-,-,TRBJ2-7
CASSLRPTRLYEQYF,TGCGCCAGCAGCCTACGACCGACCCGCTTGTACGAGCAGTACTTC,TRBV4-3,-,-,TRBJ2-7
CASSKRCRAFF,TGTGCCAGCAGCAAACGTTGTCGAGCTTTCTTT,TRBV21-1,-,few,TRBJ1-1
CASSQLTDTQYF,TGTGCCAGCAGCCAACTTACAGATACGCAGTATTTT,TRBV7-6,-,-,TRBJ2-3
CASSPAGRRGTEAFF,TGTGCCAGCAGTCCGGCGGGTCGGAGAGGAACTGAAGCTTTCTTT,TRBV28,-,few,TRBJ1-1
CASRGLATNTGELFF,TGTGCCAGCAGAGGACTAGCGACCAACACCGGGGAGCTGTTTTTT,TRBV2,TRBD2,few,TRBJ2-2
CASSLGTGGVGNQPQHF,TGTGCCAGCAGCCTTGGAACAGGGGGCGTTGGCAATCAGCCCCAGCATTTT,TRBV5-4,TRBD1,-,TRBJ1-5
CASSYGRTGNTIYF,TGTGCCAGCAGTTACGGACGGACTGGAAACACCATATATTTT,TRBV6-5,-,few,TRBJ1-3
CASSLRDRDGNQPQHF,TGTGCCAGCAGCTTGAGGGACAGGGATGGGAATCAGCCCCAGCATTTT,TRBV7-2,TRBD1,-,TRBJ1-5
CASSLGGAGTDTQYF,TGTGCCAGCAGCTTGGGGGGGGCCGGGACAGATACGCAGTATTTT,TRBV5-4,-,-,TRBJ2-3
CASGLVRARGPTDTQYF,TGTGCTAGTGGTTTGGTAAGGGCCCGGGGGCCCACAGATACGCAGTATTTT,TRBV12-5,-,-,TRBJ2-3
CASSLAATALSNTGELFF,TGCGCCAGCAGCTTGGCGGCTACCGCCCTATCCAACACCGGGGAGCTGTTTTTT,TRBV5-1,-,-,TRBJ2-2
CAWTNLRGRLNTEAFF,TGTGCCTGGACCAACCTGAGGGGCAGATTGAACACTGAAGCTTTCTTT,TRBV30,-,-,TRBJ1-1
CASSPPRTSGNNEQFF,TGTGCCAGCTCACCACCACGGACTAGCGGGAACAATGAGCAGTTCTTC,TRBV18,TRBD2,-,TRBJ2-1
CATNLAGNEKLFF,TGTGCCACTAACCTGGCAGGGAATGAAAAACTGTTTTTT,TRBV15,-,-,TRBJ1-4
CASSYSRNGDTEAFF,TGTGCCAGCAGTTACTCGAGGAATGGGGACACTGAAGCTTTCTTT,TRBV6-5,-,-,TRBJ1-1
CAISEGDPLPATQYF,TGTGCCATCAGTGAAGGGGACCCCCTGCCTGCTACGCAGTATTTT,TRBV10-3,-,-,TRBJ2-3
CASSYRGPGNTIYF,TGTGCCAGCAGTTACCGGGGGCCTGGAAACACCATATATTTT,TRBV6-5,-,-,TRBJ1-3
CASSGRGLGTGELFF,TGTGCCAGCAGCGGACGGGGGCTCGGCACCGGGGAGCTGTTTTTT,TRBV5-6,-,-,TRBJ2-2
CSVIEGSRGETGELFF,TGCAGCGTAATTGAGGGGTCGAGGGGGGAGACCGGGGAGCTGTTTTTT,TRBV29-1,-,-,TRBJ2-2
CAWRSGVSYEQYF,TGTGCCTGGAGAAGCGGGGTTTCCTACGAGCAGTACTTC,TRBV30,TRBD2,-,TRBJ2-7
CASSPGGPGLAGTDTQYF,TGCGCCAGCAGCCCGGGGGGGCCGGGACTAGCGGGGACAGATACGCAGTATTTT,TRBV5-1,TRBD2,-,TRBJ2-3
CASSPRGEGTGELFF,TGTGCCAGCAGCCCGCGAGGGGAGGGCACCGGGGAGCTGTTTTTT,TRBV7-6,TRBD2,-,TRBJ2-2
CASSPQRSVNYGYTF,TGTGCCAGCTCACCACAAAGGAGCGTTAACTATGGCTACACCTTC,TRBV18,-,-,TRBJ1-2
CCLERQYTEAFF,TGTTGCCTGGAGAGGCAATACACTGAAGCTTTCTTT,TRBV30,-,few,TRBJ1-1
CASSPDRGYGYTF,TGTGCCAGCAGCCCCGACAGGGGGTATGGCTACACCTTC,TRBV11-3,TRBD1,-,TRBJ1-2
CASSYLGVAGEYEQYF,TGTGCCAGCAGCTACCTCGGGGTAGCGGGCGAGTACGAGCAGTACTTC,TRBV6-6,TRBD2,few,TRBJ2-7
CASSRGQGLLGGYTF,TGCGCCAGCAGCCGCGGACAGGGGTTACTAGGGGGCTACACCTTC,TRBV4-1,TRBD1,-,TRBJ1-2
CASSLAGVSEQYF,TGTGCCAGCAGTCTAGCGGGAGTCAGCGAGCAGTACTTC,TRBV14,TRBD2,few,TRBJ2-7
CASSLVRGSSYNEQFF,TGTGCCAGCAGCTTGGTCAGGGGGAGCTCCTACAATGAGCAGTTCTTC,TRBV5-4,TRBD1,-,TRBJ2-1
CASSLDRDLIYEQYF,TGTGCCAGCAGCTTGGACAGGGACCTCATCTACGAGCAGTACTTC,TRBV5-6,-,-,TRBJ2-7
CASSGLAGGTSEQYF,TGTGCCAGCAGTGGACTAGCGGGAGGTACTAGCGAGCAGTACTTC,TRBV6-1,TRBD2,-,TRBJ2-7
CASGGDLSTDTQYF,TGCGCCAGCGGGGGGGACCTCAGCACAGATACGCAGTATTTT,TRBV5-1,TRBD2,-,TRBJ2-3
CASSISRGAYGYTF,TGTGCCAGCAGTATATCCAGGGGGGCCTATGGCTACACCTTC,TRBV27,TRBD1,-,TRBJ1-2
CASSANEKLFF,TGCGCCAGCAGCGCGAATGAAAAACTGTTTTTT,TRBV10-1,-,-,TRBJ1-4
CASSQVDQWVNTEAFF,TGCGCCAGCAGCCAAGTCGATCAGTGGGTGAACACTGAAGCTTTCTTT,TRBV4-1,-,-,TRBJ1-1
CASSLQNTEAFF,TGTGCCAGCAGCTTACAGAACACTGAAGCTTTCTTT,TRBV5-6,-,-,TRBJ1-1
CASSFSSMASYNEQFF,TGCGCCAGCAGCTTTTCTTCCATGGCCTCCTACAATGAGCAGTTCTTC,TRBV5-1,-,-,TRBJ2-1
CASSDLKRMGTDTQYF,TGTGCCAGCAGTGATCTCAAGCGGATGGGGACAGATACGCAGTATTTT,TRBV6-4,-,-,TRBJ2-3
CASSVSSPQETQYF,TGTGCCAGCAGTGTGAGCAGCCCTCAAGAGACCCAGTACTTC,TRBV2,-,-,TRBJ2-5
CSVEDDPSGQETQYF,TGCAGCGTTGAAGATGATCCTAGCGGGCAAGAGACCCAGTACTTC,TRBV29-1,TRBD2,-,TRBJ2-5
CASSLLVAGTATDTQYF,TGTGCCAGCAGCTTATTGGTAGCGGGGACAGCCACAGATACGCAGTATTTT,TRBV11-2,-,-,TRBJ2-3
CASSAGVGGYEQYF,TGTGCCAGTAGTGCCGGAGTGGGGGGCTACGAGCAGTACTTC,TRBV19,-,-,TRBJ2-7
CASSHTSGVPRDTQYF,TGTGCCAGTAGTCATACTAGCGGGGTTCCTCGGGATACGCAGTATTTT,TRBV19,TRBD2,-,TRBJ2-3
CASSSMTDNYGYTF,TGTGCCAGCAGTTCTATGACGGATAACTATGGCTACACCTTC,TRBV6-6,-,-,TRBJ1-2
CASSFGTQGMDGYTF,TGTGCCAGCAGCTTTGGGACACAGGGGATGGATGGCTACACCTTC,TRBV5-4,TRBD1,-,TRBJ1-2